The 27 T cell receptor beta chains presented below share a single source sample, sequenced in a study of neoadjuvant nivolumab and ipilimumab in lung cancer. Method: immunoSEQ multiplex PCR; TCRdb's copy keeps in-frame clones and lacks some. Among tens of thousands of clones listed, over 75% were seen once. The sequencing used peripheral blood, collected after neoadjuvant nivolumab, alone or with ipilimumab, at or shortly before surgery. The origin of the receptors is an adult with non-small cell lung cancer.

The chain combines TRBV9 with TRBJ2-5; 8 bases agree with TRBD2. The germline gives CDR1 SGDLS, CDR2 YYNGEE. J was trimmed by 7 bases and V by 5 bases; bases with no gene match: 1. The CDR3 extends over 11 amino acids. The CDR3 sequence is CASSAGGTQYF. The CDR3 DNA follows: TGTGCCAGCAGTGCGGGGGGGACCCAGTACTTC. The full variable domain, its missing parts supplied by reference TRBV9 and TRBJ2-5, is DSGVTQTPKHLITATGQRVTLRCSPRSGDLSVYWYQQSLDQGLQFLIQYYNGEERAKGNILERFSAQQFPDLHSELNLSSLELGDSALYFCASSAGGTQYFGPGTRLLVL.

The chain has TRBV14 and TRBJ2-5; D not certain. CDR1 SGHDN and CDR2 FVKESK come from the germline V gene. V lost 1 base to trimming and J lost 4 bases, with 7 bases between them. CDR3 length equals 13 residues. CDR3 nucleotides: TGTGCCAGCAGCCAAGGCTACCGAGAGACCCAGTACTTC. This codes for CASSQGYRETQYF.

The rearrangement links TRBV29-1 to TRBJ2-3; TRBD2 agrees at 12 bases. V was pared by 4 bases and J by 5 bases, with 7 bases of the junction left unmatched. Looked up from germline, CDR1 is SQVTM and CDR2 is ANQGSEA. The CDR3 is 15 residues long. This CDR3 reads CSVALAGGHVDTQYF. Written as DNA, the CDR3 is TGCAGCGTTGCCCTAGCGGGGGGGCACGTAGATACGCAGTATTTT.

The genes are TRBV4-1 and TRBJ2-1; D possibly corresponds to TRBD1 (6 bases). Trimming stripped 4 bases from V and 6 bases from J, with 16 bases between. In germline, CDR1 is MGHRA, CDR2 YSYEKL. The CDR3 covers 15 residues. CDR3 sequence (DNA): TGCGCCAGCAGCCCAGATCTGCAAGGGGGCAATGAGCAGTTCTTC. Its translation: CASSPDLQGGNEQFF.

V gene TRBV13 combines with J gene TRBJ1-5; D not resolved. The CDR3 is 14 residues long. From germline, CDR1 is PRHDT and CDR2 FYEKMQ (reference sequence). The V end lost 0 bases, the J end lost 2 bases, and 5 bases lay between the germline ends. CDR3 amino acids: CASSLGDGNQPQHF. As DNA, the CDR3 is TGTGCCAGCAGCTTAGGAGACGGCAATCAGCCCCAGCATTTT.

The chain couples TRBV9 to TRBJ1-2; TRBD1 agrees at 10 bases. The CDR3 loop spans 16 amino acids. Trimming cost V 0 bases and J 4 bases; bases outside gene matches: 6. Germline V gives CDR1 SGDLS, CDR2 YYNGEE. CDR3 in DNA: TGTGCCAGCAGCGTAGATGGACAGGGGGGCCCCTATGGCTACACCTTC. The encoded protein is CASSVDGQGGPYGYTF.

The chain has TRBV10-3 and TRBJ1-5; TRBD1 is a possible D gene (6 bases). The CDR3 sequence is 17 residues long. CDR1 is ENHRY and CDR2 is SYGVKD in the germline V gene. Between the trimmed V and J ends, which lost 3 bases and 1 base, there was a span of 16 bases. The CDR3 nucleotides read TGTGCCATCAGTGATGAGATAGGACAGATAAGCAATCAGCCCCAGCATTTT. It encodes CAISDEIGQISNQPQHF.

V usage is TRBV4-2 and J usage is TRBJ2-5; D possibly corresponds to TRBD1 (6 bases). Germline CDR1 reads LGHNA; CDR2 reads YNFKEQ. CDR3 length equals 14 residues. The V end lost 1 base, the J end lost 2 bases, and 8 bases lay between the germline ends. The CDR3, as DNA: TGTGCCAGCAGCCAAGCCAGGGGACAAGAGACCCAGTACTTC. It encodes CASSQARGQETQYF.

The chain couples TRBV7-3 to TRBJ2-2; 11 bases align to TRBD2. Germline values: CDR1 SGHTA, CDR2 FQGTGA. Unmatched junction bases numbered 4, after V lost 0 bases and J lost 7 bases. The CDR3 covers 16 residues. CDR3 in amino acids: CASSLTSGGAGGELFF. DNA of the CDR3: TGTGCCAGCAGCTTAACTAGCGGGGGGGCCGGCGGGGAGCTGTTTTTT.

The chain recombines TRBV11-1 with TRBJ2-4; TRBD1 or TRBD2 may be the D gene (6 bases each). Trimming removed 5 bases from V and 0 bases from J, with 14 bases in between. Germline CDR1 reads SGHAT; CDR2 reads FQDESV (reference sequence). This CDR3 comprises 16 residues. The CDR3 is CASSGGGPRAKNIQYF. The CDR3 DNA follows: TGTGCCAGCAGCGGAGGGGGGCCCAGAGCCAAAAACATTCAGTACTTC.

V usage is TRBV15 and J usage is TRBJ2-7; 8 bases match TRBD1. Trimming removed 3 bases from V and 5 bases from J; junction bases left unmatched: 9. The germline V gene has CDR1 LNHNV and CDR2 YYDKDF (reference sequence). The CDR3 spans 15 residues. CDR3 region: CATSRDRTGTHEQYF. The CDR3, as DNA: TGTGCCACCAGCAGGGATCGGACAGGGACCCACGAGCAGTACTTC.

This clone has just a few counts. The chain combines TRBV9 with TRBJ1-5; D unclear. There are 12 residues in the CDR3. The germline V and J ends were trimmed by 0 bases and 9 bases, with 7 bases remaining between them. Germline V CDR1 and CDR2: SGDLS, YYNGEE. Here the CDR3 reads CASSVANGPQHF. CDR3 coding DNA: TGTGCCAGCAGCGTAGCTAATGGGCCCCAGCATTTT.

The gene calls are TRBV5-4 and TRBJ2-2; no clear D. Trimming cost V 4 bases and J 6 bases, with 16 bases left between them. Germline V lookup: CDR1 SGHNT, CDR2 YYREEE (reference sequence). The CDR3 is 15 residues long. Here the CDR3 reads CASSLQGRSPGELFF. DNA for the CDR3: TGTGCCAGCAGCCTGCAAGGTAGATCCCCCGGGGAGCTGTTTTTT. The variable domain in full, with the rest retrieved from reference TRBV5-4 and TRBJ2-2, is ETGVTQSPTHLIKTRGQQVTLRCSSQSGHNTVSWYQQALGQGPQFIFQYYREEENGRGNFPPRFSGLQFPNYSSELNVNALELDDSALYLCASSLQGRSPGELFFGEGSRLTVL.

This clone was found once. This chain links TRBV19 with TRBJ2-7, with 7 bases lining up with TRBD1. The trim removed 1 base at V and 1 base at J, leaving 7 bases unmatched. The germline V gene has CDR1 LNHDA and CDR2 SQIVND (reference sequence). CDR3 length: 16 residues. The CDR3 DNA sequence: TGTGCCAGTAGTATAGCAAGGGGGCCTTCTTCCTACGAGCAGTACTTC. Encoded protein: CASSIARGPSSYEQYF.

CDR3 in amino acids: CASSVESEGQGYYGYTF. DNA for the CDR3: TGTGCCAGCAGCGTAGAGTCCGAGGGACAGGGGTACTATGGCTACACCTTC. The rearrangement uses TRBV9 and TRBJ1-2, with 10 bases aligning to TRBD1. Trimming took 0 bases from V and 3 from J; bases not matched to a gene: 8. From germline, CDR1 is SGDLS and CDR2 YYNGEE. The CDR3 contains 17 residues.

The V and J genes are TRBV6-1 and TRBJ1-2; no definite D call. Trimming took 8 bases from V and 1 from J, leaving 11 bases between them. Germline V CDR1 and CDR2: MNHNS, SASEGT. The CDR3 sequence is 13 residues long. The CDR3 region has the DNA TGTGCCAGCCTTTCCTGGGTTAACTATGGCTACACCTTC. Translation gives CASLSWVNYGYTF.

Concerning this clone: The junction does not match germline at one end; this may be a read error. The J gene is TRBJ2-7, the V gene TRBV10-3; no firm D call. From germline, CDR1 is ENHRY and CDR2 SYGVKD. The CDR3 sequence is 13 residues long. Here the CDR3 DNA reads TGTGCCATCAGTGAGTCCAGAACGACATCCCCATCCTTC. Its translation is CAISESRTTSPSF.

The chain has TRBV5-4 and TRBJ2-5; 15 nucleotides match TRBD2. The V gene's germline CDR1 is SGHNT and CDR2 YYREEE (reference sequence). The CDR3 spans 18 residues. V lost 4 bases to trimming and J lost 5 bases; unmatched junction nucleotides: 12. The CDR3 DNA sequence: TGTGCCAGCAGCCCCCGGACTAGCGGGGGGGCTTCGGGGGAGACCCAGTACTTC. It codes for CASSPRTSGGASGETQYF.

This chain uses TRBV5-4 with TRBJ2-3, with 9 bases aligning to TRBD1. The CDR3 has 13 residues. The ends lost 4 bases at V and 6 bases at J; junction bases unmatched: 3. Germline loops: CDR1 SGHNT, CDR2 YYREEE (reference sequence). CDR3 protein: CASSLDRGDTQYF. The CDR3 DNA reads TGTGCCAGCAGCCTGGACAGGGGCGATACGCAGTATTTT.

This clone was counted a single time. The V and J genes are TRBV7-9 and TRBJ2-5; TRBD1 might be the D (5 bases). Germline CDR1 SEHNR, CDR2 FQNEAQ (reference sequence). Trimming removed 4 bases from V and 5 bases from J, with 11 bases in between. This CDR3 region has 13 residues. CDR3 protein: CASSSWQGETQYF. In DNA form, the CDR3 reads TGTGCCAGCAGCTCATGGCAGGGTGAGACCCAGTACTTC.

The chain links TRBV18 to TRBJ2-2, with no clear D. V was trimmed by 5 bases and J by 3 bases, leaving 4 bases between them. The length of the CDR3 is 12 residues. CDR1 and CDR2 (germline): KGHSH, LQKENI. CDR3 DNA sequence: TGTGCCAGCTCAGGGTACACCGGGGAGCTGTTTTTT. It yields the protein CASSGYTGELFF.

The rearrangement joins TRBV5-1 to TRBJ2-5; D remains ambiguous. Germline lookup yields CDR1 SGHRS and CDR2 YFSETQ. This CDR3 has 13 amino acids. Trimming pared 0 bases from V and 1 base from J, leaving 4 bases between. This chain's CDR3 is CASSLASQETQYF. The CDR3 nucleotides are TGCGCCAGCAGCTTGGCCAGCCAAGAGACCCAGTACTTC.

V usage is TRBV27 and J usage is TRBJ1-4; 9 bases are shared with TRBD1. V dropped 5 bases and J dropped 8; count of bases not matched to a gene: 9. Germline loops: CDR1 MNHEY, CDR2 SMNVEV (reference sequence). CDR3 size: 15 residues. The CDR3 nucleotides are TGTGCCAGCAGTGACCGGGACAGGGCGACCGAAAAACTGTTTTTT. Protein: CASSDRDRATEKLFF.

CDR3 DNA sequence: TGTGCCAGCAGCAACCGGAGACAGGGGGTTATAGGCACTGAAGCTTTCTTT. Protein: CASSNRRQGVIGTEAFF. This rearrangement joins TRBV5-4 to TRBJ1-1; 9 bases are a match to TRBD1. There are 17 residues in the CDR3. Trimming took 4 bases from V and 4 from J; bases not matched to a gene: 14. Germline assignment: CDR1 SGHNT and CDR2 YYREEE (reference sequence).

This rearrangement joins TRBV5-5 to TRBJ1-5; 7 nucleotides align to TRBD1. The germline V gene has CDR1 SGHKS and CDR2 YYEKEE (reference sequence). V shed 4 bases and J 0 bases; nucleotides not matched to a gene: 7. There are 16 residues in the CDR3. The CDR3 DNA reads TGTGCCAGCAGCCCACAGGGGACCGCTAGCAATCAGCCCCAGCATTTT. Its translation: CASSPQGTASNQPQHF.

The V and J genes are TRBV7-2 and TRBJ1-2; D unresolved. The CDR3 is 13 residues long. Germline V lookup: CDR1 SGHTA, CDR2 FQGNSA. The V gene lost 5 bases and the J gene lost 4 bases, with 11 bases spanning the gap. The DNA of the CDR3 is TGTGCCAGCAGCGTACGGGCAGTCTATGGCTACACCTTC. The encoded protein is CASSVRAVYGYTF.

This clone appeared a single time. This chain links TRBV6-1 with TRBJ2-5, with D uncertain. The V gene's germline CDR1 is MNHNS and CDR2 SASEGT. The CDR3 loop spans 15 amino acids. Trimming left V 6 bases short and J 4 bases short, with 18 bases between. This CDR3 reads CASSSSGQPRETQYF. For the CDR3, the DNA is TGTGCCAGCAGCTCCTCCGGCCAGCCACGAGAGACCCAGTACTTC.